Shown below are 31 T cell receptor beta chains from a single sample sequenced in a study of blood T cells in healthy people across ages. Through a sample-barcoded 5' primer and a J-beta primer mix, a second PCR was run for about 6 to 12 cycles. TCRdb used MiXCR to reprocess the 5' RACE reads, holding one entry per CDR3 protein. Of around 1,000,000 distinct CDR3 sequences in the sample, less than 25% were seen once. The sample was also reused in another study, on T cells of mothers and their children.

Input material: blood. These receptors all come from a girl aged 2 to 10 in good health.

The CDR3 here is CASSSLGTTFPGANVLTF. The CDR3 DNA reads as TGTGCCAGCAGTTCCTTGGGTACAACCTTTCCTGGGGCCAACGTCCTGACTTTC. V gene TRBV27 combines with J gene TRBJ2-6; D call uncertain. V lost 4 bases and J lost 2, with 18 bases in between. The CDR3 runs to 18 residues. CDR1 is MNHEY and CDR2 is SMNVEV in the germline V gene (reference sequence).

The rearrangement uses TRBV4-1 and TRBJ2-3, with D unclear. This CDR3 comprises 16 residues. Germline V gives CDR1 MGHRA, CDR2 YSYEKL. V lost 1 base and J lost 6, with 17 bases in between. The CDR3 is CASSQVERPLADTQYF. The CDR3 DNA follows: TGCGCCAGCAGCCAAGTTGAAAGGCCGTTGGCGGATACGCAGTATTTT.

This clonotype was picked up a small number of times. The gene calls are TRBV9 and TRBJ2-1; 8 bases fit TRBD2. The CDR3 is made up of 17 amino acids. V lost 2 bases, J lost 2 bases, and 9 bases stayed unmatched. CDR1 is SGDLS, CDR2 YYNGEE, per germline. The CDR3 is CASSVTAGGPPYNEQFF. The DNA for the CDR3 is TGTGCCAGCAGCGTTACGGCGGGGGGCCCCCCCTACAATGAGCAGTTCTTC. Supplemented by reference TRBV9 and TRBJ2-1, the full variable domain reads DSGVTQTPKHLITATGQRVTLRCSPRSGDLSVYWYQQSLDQGLQFLIQYYNGEERAKGNILERFSAQQFPDLHSELNLSSLELGDSALYFCASSVTAGGPPYNEQFFGPGTRLTVL.

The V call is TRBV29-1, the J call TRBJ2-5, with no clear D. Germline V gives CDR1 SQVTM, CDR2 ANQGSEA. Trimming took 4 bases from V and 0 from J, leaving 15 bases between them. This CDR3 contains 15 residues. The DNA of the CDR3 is TGCAGCGTTGTCGCCGCCGGAGAGTACCAAGAGACCCAGTACTTC. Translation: CSVVAAGEYQETQYF.

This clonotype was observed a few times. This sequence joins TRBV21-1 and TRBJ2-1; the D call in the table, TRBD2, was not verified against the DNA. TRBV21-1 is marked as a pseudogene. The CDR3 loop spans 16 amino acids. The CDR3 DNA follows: TGTGCCAGCAGCAAAGCGCGGCGGGAGCTCTGGGGTGAGCAGTTCTTC. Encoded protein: CASSKARRELWGEQFF.

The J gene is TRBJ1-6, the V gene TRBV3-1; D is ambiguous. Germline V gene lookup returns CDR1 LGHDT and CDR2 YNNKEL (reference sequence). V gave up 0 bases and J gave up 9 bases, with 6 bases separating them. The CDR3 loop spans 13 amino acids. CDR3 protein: CASSQDLVSPLHF. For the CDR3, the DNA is TGTGCCAGCAGCCAAGATTTAGTTTCACCCCTCCACTTT.

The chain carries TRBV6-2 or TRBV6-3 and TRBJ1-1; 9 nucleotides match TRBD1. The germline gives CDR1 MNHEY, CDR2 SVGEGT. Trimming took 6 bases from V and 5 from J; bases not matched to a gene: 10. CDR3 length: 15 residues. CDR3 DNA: TGTGCCAGCAGCCAACTCCGGGACAGGGAGACTGAAGCTTTCTTT. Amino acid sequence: CASSQLRDRETEAFF.

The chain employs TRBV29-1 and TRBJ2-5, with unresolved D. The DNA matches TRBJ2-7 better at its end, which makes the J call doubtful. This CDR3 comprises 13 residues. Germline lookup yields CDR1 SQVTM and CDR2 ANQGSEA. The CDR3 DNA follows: TGCAGCGTGGCTTACCGGAGCTCCTACGAGCAGTACTTC. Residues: CSVAYRSSYEQYF.

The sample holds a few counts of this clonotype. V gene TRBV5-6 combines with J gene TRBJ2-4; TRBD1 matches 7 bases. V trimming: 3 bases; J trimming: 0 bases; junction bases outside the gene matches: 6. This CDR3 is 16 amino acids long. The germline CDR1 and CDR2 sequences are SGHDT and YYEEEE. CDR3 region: CASSWTGNLAKNIQYF. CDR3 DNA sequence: TGTGCCAGCAGCTGGACAGGAAATCTAGCCAAAAACATTCAGTACTTC.

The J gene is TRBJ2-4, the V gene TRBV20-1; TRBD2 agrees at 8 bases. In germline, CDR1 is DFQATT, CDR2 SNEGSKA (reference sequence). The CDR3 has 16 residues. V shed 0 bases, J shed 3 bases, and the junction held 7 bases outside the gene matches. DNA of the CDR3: TGCAGTGCTAGAGATGTTCGGGAGGGCGGCAAAAACATTCAGTACTTC. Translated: CSARDVREGGKNIQYF.

CDR3 coding DNA: TGTGCCAGCGGGGGGACCCGACATACGCAGTATTTT. Protein: CASGGTRHTQYF. This chain joins TRBV28 and TRBJ2-3; D perhaps matches TRBD2 (6 bases). This CDR3 is built from 12 residues. In germline, CDR1 is MDHEN, CDR2 SYDVKM. Trimming took off 8 bases at V and 7 bases at J, with 13 bases between the two ends.

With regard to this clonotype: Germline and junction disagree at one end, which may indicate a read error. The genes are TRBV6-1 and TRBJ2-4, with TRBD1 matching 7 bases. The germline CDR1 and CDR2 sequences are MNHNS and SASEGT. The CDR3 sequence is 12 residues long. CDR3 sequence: CAIGQAAYRLTF. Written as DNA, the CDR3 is TGTGCCATAGGACAGGCTGCTTATCGACTTACCTTC.

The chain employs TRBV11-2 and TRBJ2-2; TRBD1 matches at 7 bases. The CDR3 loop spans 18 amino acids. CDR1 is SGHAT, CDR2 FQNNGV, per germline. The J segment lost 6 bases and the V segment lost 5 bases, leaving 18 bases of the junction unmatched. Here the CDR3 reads CASSQLRTKTQGAGELFF. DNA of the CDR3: TGTGCCAGCAGCCAACTCCGGACGAAAACGCAGGGGGCCGGGGAGCTGTTTTTT.

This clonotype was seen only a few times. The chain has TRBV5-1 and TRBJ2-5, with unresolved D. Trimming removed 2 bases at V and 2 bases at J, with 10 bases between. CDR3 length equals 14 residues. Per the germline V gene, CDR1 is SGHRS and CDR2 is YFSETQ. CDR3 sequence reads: CASSFRLPQETQYF. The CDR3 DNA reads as TGCGCCAGCAGCTTCAGGCTACCTCAAGAGACCCAGTACTTC.

Here the CDR3 DNA reads TGCAGTGCTAGGGCCCCAACAGTGAACACTGAAGCTTTCTTT. This sequence encodes CSARAPTVNTEAFF. The chain uses TRBV20-1 and TRBJ1-1, with D hard to call. V lost 3 bases and J lost 0, with 11 bases in between. The CDR3 totals 14 residues. CDR1 is DFQATT, CDR2 SNEGSKA, per germline (reference sequence).

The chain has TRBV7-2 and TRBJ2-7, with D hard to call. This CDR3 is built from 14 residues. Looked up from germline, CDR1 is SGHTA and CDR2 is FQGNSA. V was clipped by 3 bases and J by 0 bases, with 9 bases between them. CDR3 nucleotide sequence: TGTACCAGCAGCTTCCCCGACGGCTCCTACGAGCAGTACTTC. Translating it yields CTSSFPDGSYEQYF.

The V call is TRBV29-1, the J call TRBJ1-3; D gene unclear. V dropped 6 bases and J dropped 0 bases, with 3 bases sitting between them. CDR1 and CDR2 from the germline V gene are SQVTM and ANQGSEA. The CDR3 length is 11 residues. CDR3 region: CSVHSGNTIYF. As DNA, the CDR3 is TGCAGCGTACACTCTGGAAACACCATATATTTT.

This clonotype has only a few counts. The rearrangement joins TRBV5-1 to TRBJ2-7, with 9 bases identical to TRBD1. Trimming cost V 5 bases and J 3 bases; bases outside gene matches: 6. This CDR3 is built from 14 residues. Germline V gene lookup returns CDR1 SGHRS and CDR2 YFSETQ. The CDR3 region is CASRSRGQGYEQYF. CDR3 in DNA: TGCGCCAGCAGGAGTAGGGGACAGGGCTACGAGCAGTACTTC.

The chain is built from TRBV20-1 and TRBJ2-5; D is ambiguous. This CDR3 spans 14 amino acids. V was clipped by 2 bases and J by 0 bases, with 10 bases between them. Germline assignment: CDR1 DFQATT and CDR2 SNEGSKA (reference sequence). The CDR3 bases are TGCAGTGCTAGACAGACCCTAGACCAAGAGACCCAGTACTTC. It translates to CSARQTLDQETQYF.

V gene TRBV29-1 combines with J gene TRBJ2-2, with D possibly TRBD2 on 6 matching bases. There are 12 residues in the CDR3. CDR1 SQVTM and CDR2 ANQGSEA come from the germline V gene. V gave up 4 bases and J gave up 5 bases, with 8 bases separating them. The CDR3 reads CSVGTITGELFF. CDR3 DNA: TGCAGCGTTGGGACTATTACCGGGGAGCTGTTTTTT.

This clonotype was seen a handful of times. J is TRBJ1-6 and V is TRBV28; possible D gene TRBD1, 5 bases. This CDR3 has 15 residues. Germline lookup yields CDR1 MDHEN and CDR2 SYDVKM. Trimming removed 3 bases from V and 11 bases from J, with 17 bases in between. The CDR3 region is CASSLAGTVGTPLHF. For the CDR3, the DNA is TGTGCCAGCAGTTTGGCGGGGACGGTTGGGACACCCCTCCACTTT.

Written as DNA, the CDR3 is TGTGCCAGCAGCGCAGGAGCTAGCGGGGGGAAGGAGACCCAGTACTTC. Encoded protein: CASSAGASGGKETQYF. V gene TRBV7-2 combines with J gene TRBJ2-5; TRBD2 matches 11 bases. In germline, CDR1 is SGHTA, CDR2 FQGNSA. This CDR3 is built from 16 residues. The junction had 10 bases not matched to a gene; V was cut back by 5 bases and J by 5 bases.

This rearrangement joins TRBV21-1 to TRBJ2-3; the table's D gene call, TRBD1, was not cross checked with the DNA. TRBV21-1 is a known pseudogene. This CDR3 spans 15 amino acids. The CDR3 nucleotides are TGTGCCAGCAGACAGGGGAGGGATCCTTCTCATACGCAGTATTTT. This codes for CASRQGRDPSHTQYF.

Here the CDR3 reads CASSLRRGTDTQYF. The CDR3 DNA is TGTGCCAGCTCTCTCAGACGGGGTACAGATACGCAGTATTTT. V usage is TRBV18 and J usage is TRBJ2-3, with D perhaps TRBD2 (5 bases). The germline V and J ends were trimmed by 6 bases and 3 bases, with 13 bases remaining between them. The CDR3 is 14 amino acids. Germline CDR1 and CDR2: KGHSH and LQKENI.

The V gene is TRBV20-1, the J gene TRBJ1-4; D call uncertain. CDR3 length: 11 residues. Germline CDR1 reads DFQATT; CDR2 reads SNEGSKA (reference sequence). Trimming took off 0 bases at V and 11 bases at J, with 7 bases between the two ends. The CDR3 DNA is TGCAGTGCTAGAGACCCCACGAAACTGTTTTTT. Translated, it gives CSARDPTKLFF.

CDR3 residues: CASSAPLNYEQFF. The CDR3 nucleotides read TGTGCCAGCAGCGCCCCGTTGAACTATGAGCAGTTCTTC. The rearrangement uses TRBV9 and TRBJ2-1; unclear D gene. V was pared by 3 bases and J by 8 bases, with 12 bases between. The CDR3 extends over 13 amino acids. Per germline, CDR1 SGDLS and CDR2 YYNGEE. Combining the CDR3 with reference TRBV9 and TRBJ2-1 gives the whole variable domain DSGVTQTPKHLITATGQRVTLRCSPRSGDLSVYWYQQSLDQGLQFLIQYYNGEERAKGNILERFSAQQFPDLHSELNLSSLELGDSALYFCASSAPLNYEQFFGPGTRLTVL.

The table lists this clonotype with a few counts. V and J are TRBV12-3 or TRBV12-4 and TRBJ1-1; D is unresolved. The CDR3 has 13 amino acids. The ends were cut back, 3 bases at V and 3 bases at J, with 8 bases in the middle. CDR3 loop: CASSLLSYTEAFF. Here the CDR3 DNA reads TGTGCCAGCAGTTTGCTTAGTTACACTGAAGCTTTCTTT.

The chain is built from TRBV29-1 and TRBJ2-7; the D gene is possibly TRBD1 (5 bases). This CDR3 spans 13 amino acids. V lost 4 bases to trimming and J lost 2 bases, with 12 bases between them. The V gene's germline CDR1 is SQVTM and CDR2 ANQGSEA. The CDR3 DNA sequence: TGCAGCGTTGTTCTGGGGCCGACCTACGAGCAGTACTTC. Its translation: CSVVLGPTYEQYF.

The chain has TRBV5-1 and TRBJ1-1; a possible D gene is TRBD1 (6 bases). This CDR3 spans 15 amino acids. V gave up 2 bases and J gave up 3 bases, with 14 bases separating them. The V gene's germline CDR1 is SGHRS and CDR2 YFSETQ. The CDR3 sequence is CASSFPTGLHTEAFF. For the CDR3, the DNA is TGCGCCAGCAGCTTCCCGACAGGACTTCACACTGAAGCTTTCTTT.

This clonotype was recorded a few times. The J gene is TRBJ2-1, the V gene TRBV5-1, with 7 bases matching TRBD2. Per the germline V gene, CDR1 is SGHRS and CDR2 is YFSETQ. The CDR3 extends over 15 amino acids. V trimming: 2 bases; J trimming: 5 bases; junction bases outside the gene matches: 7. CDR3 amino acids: CASSLGRGRNNEQFF. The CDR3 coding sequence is TGCGCCAGCAGCTTAGGCCGCGGGAGAAACAATGAGCAGTTCTTC.

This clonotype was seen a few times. The CDR3 is CASSKALVYRAYEQYF. Written as DNA, the CDR3 is TGTGCCAGCAGCAAAGCGCTAGTCTACAGGGCCTACGAGCAGTACTTC. The rearrangement uses TRBV21-1 and TRBJ2-5; the table's D call, TRBD1, has no DNA check behind it. The J call may be wrong; the DNA end is better matched by TRBJ2-7. TRBV21-1 is assigned pseudogene status. The CDR3 has 16 residues.